This is a list of T cell receptor beta chains from one sample in a study of blood T cell repertoires in COVID-19. Only in-frame clones appear in the TCRdb table, and some are missing; sequencing was by immunoSEQ multiplex PCR. In the table there are under 95,000 clones, more than 70% of which are singletons. Sequencing used peripheral blood. These receptors were collected from a human donor with acute or convalescent COVID-19. The donor label of this sample is uncertain. The CDR3 runs from the conserved cysteine through the conserved F or W. Fields, in order: CDR3 protein, CDR3 DNA, clone size, V gene, J gene, D gene. A D gene is named only where the DNA matches it firmly. Part of the rows lack a size; the others show once, few, many or a class for expanded clones.

CASSHGDKREKLFF,TGTGCCAGCAGCCATGGGGACAAACGAGAAAAACTGTTTTTT,.,TRBV3-1/TRBV3-2,TRBJ1-4,.
CATQGGDLGHNEQFF,TGTGCCACCCAAGGAGGGGACCTGGGCCACAATGAGCAGTTCTTC,.,TRBV19,TRBJ2-1,.
CASSYQRRGEQFF,TGCGCCAGCAGTTACCAGCGTCGCGGGGAGCAGTTCTTC,.,TRBV10-1,TRBJ2-1,.
CASRARDRGHDGTEAFF,TGTGCCAGTAGGGCCCGGGACAGGGGGCACGATGGCACTGAAGCTTTCTTT,.,TRBV19,TRBJ1-1,TRBD1
CASSPTTQGGQPQHF,TGTGCCAGCAGCCCTACCACGCAGGGCGGTCAGCCCCAGCATTTT,.,TRBV3-1/TRBV3-2,TRBJ1-5,.
CASSFERVIDNEQFF,TGCGCCAGCAGCTTCGAGCGGGTCATCGACAATGAGCAGTTCTTC,.,TRBV5-1,TRBJ2-1,.
CASSSGLATQYF,TGTGCCAGCAGCTCGGGACTAGCGACGCAGTATTTT,.,TRBV11-2,TRBJ2-3,TRBD2
CASSNIGLEDEQYF,TGTGCCAGCAGCAATATAGGTCTTGAGGACGAGCAGTACTTC,.,TRBV21-1,TRBJ2-7,.
CASSSRPGQTRGNQPQHF,TGTGCCAGTAGTTCCCGACCCGGACAGACCCGGGGCAATCAGCCCCAGCATTTT,.,TRBV19,TRBJ1-5,.
CASSMVQGRGNTIYF,TGTGCCAGTAGTATGGTACAGGGACGTGGAAACACCATATATTTT,.,TRBV19,TRBJ1-3,.
CASSPTAQGTYEQYF,TGTGCCAGCTCACCGACAGCCCAGGGAACTTACGAGCAGTACTTC,once,TRBV18,TRBJ2-7,.
CASSFVQDTEAFF,TGTGCCAGCAGCTTCGTCCAGGACACTGAAGCTTTCTTT,.,TRBV7-9,TRBJ1-1,.
CASSQGFSRRALSNQPQHF,TGCGCCAGCAGCCAAGGATTTTCCCGGAGGGCCCTTAGCAATCAGCCCCAGCATTTT,few,TRBV4-1,TRBJ1-5,.
CASSKPTGLYQPQHF,TGTGCCAGTAGTAAACCGACAGGGTTGTATCAGCCCCAGCATTTT,.,TRBV19,TRBJ1-5,TRBD1
CASSQRQGPYEQYF,TGTGCCAGCAGCCAGAGACAGGGCCCCTACGAGCAGTACTTC,.,TRBV7-2,TRBJ2-7,TRBD1
CASSPPRGASYEQYF,TGTGCCAGCAGTCCCCCCCGGGGGGCCTCCTACGAGCAGTACTTC,.,TRBV28,TRBJ2-7,.
CASSYPGETQYF,TGTGCCAGCAGTTACCCGGGGGAGACCCAGTACTTC,once,TRBV6-2/TRBV6-3,TRBJ2-5,.
CASSPWTGGSGYTF,TGTGCCAGCAGTCCCTGGACAGGGGGAAGTGGCTACACCTTC,.,TRBV27,TRBJ1-2,TRBD1
CASSPSPTTSGGAPWVETQYF,TGTGCCAGCAGCCCTTCTCCCACTACTAGCGGGGGGGCGCCGTGGGTAGAGACCCAGTACTTC,.,TRBV4-2,TRBJ2-5,TRBD2
CASSLAGTFSGNTIYF,TGTGCCAGCAGCTTGGCGGGAACTTTCTCTGGAAACACCATATATTTT,.,TRBV11-2,TRBJ1-3,.
CASSSPRDSRTEAFF,TGTGCCAGCAGCTCCCCTCGGGACAGTCGGACTGAAGCTTTCTTT,.,TRBV7-2,TRBJ1-1,TRBD1
CASSLGQGDHQPQHF,TGTGCCAGCAGCTTGGGACAGGGGGACCATCAGCCCCAGCATTTT,.,TRBV11-2,TRBJ1-5,TRBD1
CAISEGSSGARYEQYF,TGTGCCATCAGTGAGGGGTCTAGCGGGGCTAGATACGAGCAGTACTTC,once,TRBV10-3,TRBJ2-7,TRBD2
CASSYGGGSYNEQFF,TGTGCCAGCAGTTACGGGGGGGGATCCTACAATGAGCAGTTCTTC,.,TRBV6-5,TRBJ2-1,TRBD2
CATSDPSGGAGELFF,TGTGCCACCAGTGACCCGTCGGGGGGAGCCGGGGAGCTGTTTTTT,once,TRBV24-1,TRBJ2-2,TRBD2
CASNPGTGRNNEQFF,TGTGCCAGCAATCCCGGGACAGGGCGAAACAATGAGCAGTTCTTC,once,TRBV19,TRBJ2-1,TRBD1
CASSSPGTALYGYTF,TGTGCCAGCAGCTCCCCCGGGACAGCCCTTTATGGCTACACCTTC,.,TRBV5-4,TRBJ1-2,TRBD1
CASSSMATTNEKLFF,TGTGCCAGCAGCTCCATGGCAACAACTAATGAAAAACTGTTTTTT,.,TRBV5-4,TRBJ1-4,.
CASSQEAGGYNEQFF,TGTGCCAGCAGCCAAGAAGCGGGGGGGTACAATGAGCAGTTCTTC,.,TRBV3-1/TRBV3-2,TRBJ2-1,TRBD2
CASSTFGQGYEKLFF,TGTGCCAGCAGTACCTTTGGTCAGGGGTATGAAAAACTGTTTTTT,.,TRBV28,TRBJ1-4,.
CASGPTGSSYNSPLHF,TGTGCCAGCGGGCCCACAGGGAGCTCCTATAATTCACCCCTCCACTTT,once,TRBV27,TRBJ1-6,.